One and the same sample provided the 17 T cell receptor beta chains below, sequenced in a study of T cells in Graves' hyperthyroidism and ophthalmopathy. RNA transcripts served as the template for amplifying TCR beta CDR3 regions. During a first-round RT-PCR of the TCR CDR3, the HTBI primer set was used. TCRdb independently ran MiXCR on the multiplex PCR reads; one entry per CDR3 protein. Of around 97,000 distinct CDR3 sequences detected, roughly 44% appear once; the ten largest clones hold 20% to 30%. Input material: blood. These receptors came from a man aged 40-50 years with Graves' hyperthyroidism.

This clonotype has a count of ten or more. The chain links TRBV19 to TRBJ2-2; tentative D call: TRBD2 (5 bases). This CDR3 is 14 amino acids long. Germline V gives CDR1 LNHDA, CDR2 SQIVND (reference sequence). Trimming pared 4 bases from V and 6 bases from J, leaving 12 bases between. CDR3: CASSTHGIAGELFF. The CDR3 nucleotides are TGTGCCAGTAGTACCCACGGGATAGCCGGGGAGCTGTTTTTT.

V is TRBV30 and J is TRBJ1-1, with no clear D. This CDR3 comprises 11 residues. The V end was cut by 0 bases, the J end by 12 bases, with 11 bases between. The V gene's germline CDR1 is GTSNPN and CDR2 SVGIG (reference sequence). CDR3 DNA: TGTGCCTGGAGTGTAGGGTCTGCTTCTTTCTTT. It encodes CAWSVGSASFF. The full variable domain, rest sourced from reference TRBV30 and TRBJ1-1, is SQTIHQWPATLVQPVGSPLSLECTVEGTSNPNLYWYRQAAGRGLQLLFYSVGIGQISSEVPQNLSASRPQDRQFILSSKKLLLSDSGFYLCAWSVGSASFFGQGTRLTVV.

In this sample, this clonotype turned up many times. The chain employs TRBV6-6 and TRBJ1-2, with 7 bases fitting TRBD1. Unmatched junction bases numbered 0, after V lost 0 bases and J lost 2 bases. Germline lookup yields CDR1 MNHNY and CDR2 SVGAGI (reference sequence). The length of the CDR3 is 14 residues. CDR3 in amino acids: CASSYSGQNYGYTF. CDR3 nucleotides: TGTGCCAGCAGTTACTCGGGACAGAACTATGGCTACACCTTC.

Only a few counts were recorded for this clonotype. The rearrangement uses TRBV7-2 and TRBJ2-1; TRBD1 or TRBD2 may be the D gene (5 bases each). V lost 11 bases to trimming and J lost 9 bases, with 26 bases between them. In germline, CDR1 is SGHTA, CDR2 FQGNSA. This CDR3 spans 15 amino acids. The CDR3 sequence: CAWSLTGTLSGEQFF. CDR3 nucleotides: TGTGCCTGGAGTTTAACCGGGACGCTATCCGGTGAGCAGTTCTTC. Together with reference TRBV7-2 and TRBJ2-1, the CDR3 gives the full variable domain: GAGVSQSPSNKVTEKGKDVELRCDPISGHTALYWYRQSLGQGLEFLIYFQGNSAPDKSGLPSDRFSAERTGGSVSTLTIQRTQQEDSAVYLCAWSLTGTLSGEQFFGPGTRLTVL.

The genes are TRBV24-1 and TRBJ1-2; D unresolved. V was clipped by 6 bases and J by 2 bases, with 15 bases between them. The CDR3 contains 15 residues. Germline CDR1 KGHDR, CDR2 SFDVKD. The CDR3 sequence: CATSLRAGSNYGYTF. The CDR3 DNA is TGTGCCACCAGTTTAAGGGCAGGATCAAACTATGGCTACACCTTC.

This clonotype was observed at least ten times. The V call is TRBV20-1, the J call TRBJ1-1, with D unresolved. This CDR3 is 15 amino acids long. The V end was cut by 4 bases, the J end by 1 base, with 16 bases between. Per germline, CDR1 DFQATT and CDR2 SNEGSKA (reference sequence). CDR3 in amino acids: CSATNRAHSNTEAFF. For the CDR3, the DNA is TGCAGTGCTACCAACCGGGCCCACTCGAACACTGAAGCTTTCTTT.

This clonotype was observed a few times. The rearrangement links TRBV29-1 to TRBJ1-5, with TRBD1 as a possible D gene (6 bases). In germline, CDR1 is SQVTM, CDR2 ANQGSEA. Trimming cost V 2 bases and J 0 bases, with 17 bases left between them. CDR3 length: 17 amino acids. The chain's CDR3 is CSVEMGGPTYSNQPQHF. The CDR3 bases are TGCAGCGTTGAAATGGGGGGGCCTACGTATAGCAATCAGCCCCAGCATTTT.

Many counts were recorded for this clonotype. This rearrangement joins TRBV7-8 to TRBJ2-1; D possibly uses TRBD1 or TRBD2 (6 bases each). This CDR3 is 17 amino acids long. Germline assignment: CDR1 SGHVS and CDR2 FQNEAQ. The ends were cut back, 4 bases at V and 5 bases at J, with 21 bases in the middle. The CDR3 protein is CASSSISGLGGNNEQFF. Here the CDR3 DNA reads TGTGCCAGCAGCTCCATTTCGGGTTTAGGGGGGAACAATGAGCAGTTCTTC. Using reference TRBV7-8 and TRBJ2-1 for the parts outside the CDR3, the full variable domain is GAGVSQSPRYKVAKRGQDVALRCDPISGHVSLFWYQQALGQGPEFLTYFQNEAQLDKSGLPSDRFFAERPEGSVSTLKIQRTQQEDSAVYLCASSSISGLGGNNEQFFGPGTRLTVL.

This clonotype was found a few times. J is TRBJ1-5 and V is TRBV24-1; D remains ambiguous. This CDR3 has 13 residues. Germline loops: CDR1 KGHDR, CDR2 SFDVKD. V was cut by 3 bases and J by 6 bases, with 8 bases left in between. Here the CDR3 reads CATSDGWAQPQHF. In DNA form, the CDR3 reads TGTGCCACCAGTGATGGATGGGCTCAGCCCCAGCATTTT.

This clonotype was observed at least ten times. J is TRBJ2-2 and V is TRBV7-9, with no clear D. The germline V gene has CDR1 SEHNR and CDR2 FQNEAQ (reference sequence). The length of the CDR3 is 15 residues. V shed 4 bases and J shed 0 bases, with 9 bases lying between them. The CDR3 nucleotides read TGTGCCAGCAGCTCCAAAAGCGCGAACACCGGGGAGCTGTTTTTT. The encoded protein is CASSSKSANTGELFF.

This clonotype has a count of ten or more. CDR3 loop: CASSLDFYGSYEQYF. The CDR3 region has the DNA TGTGCCAGCAGCCTAGACTTTTACGGGTCCTACGAGCAGTACTTC. The chain uses TRBV7-2 and TRBJ2-7; D gene uncertain. This CDR3 is 15 amino acids long. The V end was cut by 5 bases, the J end by 1 base, with 15 bases between. Germline CDR1 SGHTA, CDR2 FQGNSA.

This clonotype was counted at least ten times. The chain carries TRBV7-8 and TRBJ2-7; 8 bases are a match to TRBD1. From germline, CDR1 is SGHVS and CDR2 FQNEAQ. Unmatched junction bases numbered 7, after V lost 4 bases and J lost 5 bases. CDR3 length: 14 amino acids. CDR3 sequence (DNA): TGTGCCAGCAGCTCGGACAGGGCCCTGCACGAGCAGTACTTC. It is translated as CASSSDRALHEQYF.

This clonotype was counted only a few times. The rearrangement uses TRBV2 and TRBJ2-1; 9 bases are a match to TRBD1. Germline CDR1 and CDR2: SNHLY and FYNNEI. V dropped 3 bases and J dropped 5; count of bases not matched to a gene: 2. The CDR3 runs to 14 residues. The CDR3 protein is CASSETGGNNEQFF. DNA for the CDR3: TGTGCCAGCAGTGAGACAGGGGGGAACAATGAGCAGTTCTTC.

In this sample, this clonotype turned up many times. The gene calls are TRBV4-1 and TRBJ2-3; tentative D call: TRBD1 (6 bases). CDR1 is MGHRA, CDR2 YSYEKL, per germline. V lost 3 bases and J 5 bases, leaving 9 bases between the germline ends. This CDR3 comprises 13 residues. CDR3 amino acids: CASSQGAQDTQYF. In DNA form, the CDR3 reads TGCGCCAGCAGCCAGGGGGCGCAAGATACGCAGTATTTT.

As for this clonotype: Being one base from a much bigger clone, this may be a read error. The chain employs TRBV9 and TRBJ2-7; D gene ambiguous. Germline assignment: CDR1 SGDLS and CDR2 YYNGEE. V lost 4 bases and J lost 9, with 20 bases in between. This CDR3 is 14 amino acids long. The CDR3 DNA sequence: TGTGCCAGCAGCCAAGGAAGTCTAGGTTGCGGGCAGTACTTC. It translates to CASSQGSLGCGQYF. Supplemented by reference TRBV9 and TRBJ2-7, the full variable domain reads DSGVTQTPKHLITATGQRVTLRCSPRSGDLSVYWYQQSLDQGLQFLIQYYNGEERAKGNILERFSAQQFPDLHSELNLSSLELGDSALYFCASSQGSLGCGQYFGPGTRLTVT.

This chain uses TRBV24-1 with TRBJ1-2, with TRBD1 matching over 9 bases. CDR1 and CDR2 from the germline V gene are KGHDR and SFDVKD. This CDR3 contains 13 residues. V dropped 11 bases and J dropped 8; count of bases not matched to a gene: 11. DNA for the CDR3: TGTGCCAACCCCGGGACAGGGAGAAAGGGCTACACCTTC. As protein: CANPGTGRKGYTF.

This sequence joins TRBV10-3 and TRBJ2-7; TRBD1 matches at 10 bases. V lost 0 bases and J lost 4; bases outside the gene matches: 6. The CDR3 loop spans 16 amino acids. CDR1 and CDR2 from the germline V gene are ENHRY and SYGVKD. The CDR3 DNA reads TGTGCCATCAGTGAGTCGGTGAAGGGACAGGGGTACGAGCAGTACTTC. It translates to CAISESVKGQGYEQYF.